This T cell receptor (beta chain) was sequenced in a study of CD8+ T cells in alopecia areata. On the study more broadly: In an open-label trial, patients got 5 to 10 mg tofacitinib twice daily.

Germline V CDR1 and CDR2: MGHRA, YSYEKL. Trimming removed 2 bases from V and 0 bases from J, with 11 bases in between. This CDR3 has 16 amino acids. Treatment reported: oral pan-JAK inhibitor, 5-10 mg twice daily. Samples from alopecia areata patients were lesional scalp punch biopsies and peripheral blood. Broader study findings: Numerous clones, expanded in lesions, remained in scalp and blood during tofacitinib. Clonality was higher in lesional than normal scalp, especially in alopecia totalis/universalis.

As to this clone: What it binds is unknown.

Reverse transcribed after extraction, RNA yielded cDNA as the sequencing template. Using immunoSEQ multiplex PCR, the repertoire was profiled, and TCRdb retains in-frame clones only, with some absent. The sample records 15,000 to 20,000 clones, about 60% being singletons. This chain links TRBV4-1 with TRBJ2-1; perhaps TRBD1 as D (5 bases). The origin of this receptor is a human donor with alopecia areata. Sequencing was performed on skin, taken at week 4, from a patient treated with tofacitinib. The DNA of the CDR3 is TGCGCCAGCAGCCAACTGGACATAATCTCCTACAATGAGCAGTTCTTC. Translating gives CASSQLDIISYNEQFF.